The rows below give T cell receptor beta chains drawn from one sample of a study of T cell clones after liver transplantation. Sequencing was performed with immunoSEQ multiplex PCR; in TCRdb, only in-frame clones are kept and a portion is missing. The sample lists nearly 45,000 clones, about 86% occurring once. The input for sequencing was CD4+ T cells from blood, taken 24 months after liver transplant. These receptor sequences come from a human patient who received a liver transplant. Among the T cells, some may be from the graft donor. Each CDR3 is given without its conserved first and last residue. Where a row states a size, it is once, few, many or the class of an expanded clone; other rows omit it.

J,size,V,CDR3
TRBJ1-3,-,TRBV29-1,SATGTGNTIY
TRBJ2-5,-,TRBV19,ASRNRGRGETQY
TRBJ2-7,-,TRBV6-1,ASSERRAGRVYHEQY
TRBJ2-5,-,TRBV19,ASSIPQGVEETQY
TRBJ1-5,medium-sized,TRBV2,ASSAGTVDQPQH
TRBJ2-2,-,TRBV18,ASSPKQINTGELF
TRBJ1-1,once,TRBV2,ASRNRENTEAF
TRBJ2-1,-,TRBV2,ASSVLSNPASNEQF
TRBJ2-5,-,TRBV19,ASSRLSDRGETQY
TRBJ1-2,-,TRBV11-2,ASSTQAQTAYGYT
TRBJ2-7,-,TRBV5-1,ASRPDRGLLEQY
TRBJ2-1,once,TRBV4-2,ASSPGTGGRNEQF
TRBJ2-7,-,TRBV7-9,ASSFGQPSYEQY
TRBJ1-5,-,TRBV6-1,ASSEDSGPSQPQH
TRBJ2-3,-,TRBV9,ASSVEGSGGADTQY
TRBJ2-7,-,TRBV28,ASSRTPPVRTYEQY
TRBJ2-5,-,TRBV7-9,ASSLAGGAETQY
TRBJ1-4,-,TRBV9,ASSVDKGLGEKLF
TRBJ1-6,few,TRBV11-2,ASSLGLRGNSPLH
TRBJ2-5,-,TRBV19,ASSPRPLETQY
TRBJ2-2,-,TRBV29-1,SVEGRANTGELF
TRBJ2-3,few,TRBV27,ASSFLRGGPDTQY
TRBJ2-7,-,TRBV19,ASSDGFPGLSSYEQY
TRBJ2-1,-,TRBV5-1,ASSLPKRGGYNEQF
TRBJ2-1,-,TRBV9,ASSLSWTGGSYNEQF
TRBJ2-3,-,TRBV19,ASRYHSTDTQY
TRBJ1-1,-,TRBV7-6,ASSLATVTEAF
TRBJ1-1,-,TRBV19,ASTKAGNTEAF